Below are 29 T cell receptor beta chains sequenced from a single sample in a study of blood T cell repertoires in COVID-19. Only in-frame clones appear in the TCRdb table, and some are missing; sequencing was by immunoSEQ multiplex PCR. The sample carries 300,000 to 350,000 clones, around 87% recorded once. Sequenced material: peripheral blood. These receptors came from a man between 18 and 29 years old with active or convalescent COVID-19.

The V gene is TRBV20-1, the J gene TRBJ1-5; D is uncertain. This CDR3 comprises 14 residues. Deletions cut 3 bases from V and 1 base from J, with 10 bases between. Germline CDR1 is DFQATT and CDR2 is SNEGSKA (reference sequence). The chain's CDR3 is CSASLAGSNQPQHF. CDR3 sequence (DNA): TGCAGTGCTAGTTTGGCGGGGAGCAATCAGCCCCAGCATTTT.

The chain uses TRBV11-3 and TRBJ2-2; TRBD2 is a possible D gene (6 bases). The CDR3 is made up of 17 amino acids. The V and J ends lost 0 bases and 5 bases respectively, with 16 bases between them. Germline CDR1 and CDR2: SGHNT and YENEEA. This CDR3 reads CASSLDLTGVVTGELFF. The CDR3 DNA reads as TGTGCCAGCAGCTTAGATCTTACGGGAGTGGTTACCGGGGAGCTGTTTTTT.

V gene TRBV27 combines with J gene TRBJ1-1; D call uncertain. Trimming removed 5 bases at V and 0 bases at J, with 10 bases between. CDR1 and CDR2 from the germline V gene are MNHEY and SMNVEV (reference sequence). The CDR3 runs to 14 residues. CDR3 DNA sequence: TGTGCCAGCAGTCAGTTTACCATGAACACTGAAGCTTTCTTT. Residues: CASSQFTMNTEAFF.

In this sample, this clone turned up once. The rearrangement links TRBV7-8 to TRBJ2-1; 7 bases line up with TRBD2. The CDR3 length is 13 residues. Trimming cost V 6 bases and J 8 bases; bases outside gene matches: 7. CDR1 and CDR2 from the germline V gene are SGHVS and FQNEAQ. CDR3 residues: CASRWAGVDEQFF. The CDR3 DNA sequence: TGTGCCAGCAGATGGGCGGGGGTCGATGAGCAGTTCTTC.

This clone was observed a single time. The chain combines TRBV6-5 with TRBJ1-2, with D possibly being TRBD1 (5 bases). In germline, CDR1 is MNHEY, CDR2 SVGAGI. The CDR3 has 15 amino acids. Trimming took off 1 base at V and 3 bases at J, with 12 bases between the two ends. CDR3 residues: CASSYFSSGHYGYTF. The CDR3 DNA sequence: TGTGCCAGCAGTTACTTTTCTTCAGGGCACTATGGCTACACCTTC.

This chain connects TRBV12-3 or TRBV12-4 to TRBJ2-2, with a weak D call TRBD1 (5 bases). The CDR3 length is 13 residues. V dropped 5 bases and J dropped 6 bases, with 10 bases sitting between them. The CDR3 is CASSARVAGELFF. In DNA form, the CDR3 reads TGTGCCAGCAGTGCCAGGGTTGCCGGGGAGCTGTTTTTT.

The chain combines TRBV19 with TRBJ1-1; D perhaps matches TRBD1 (5 bases). Germline V CDR1 and CDR2: LNHDA, SQIVND (reference sequence). This CDR3 region has 12 residues. V shed 6 bases and J shed 5 bases, with 10 bases lying between them. The CDR3 sequence is CASRMGGTEAFF. DNA for the CDR3: TGTGCCAGTAGAATGGGGGGAACTGAAGCTTTCTTT.

The rearrangement links TRBV4-1 to TRBJ2-7; the D gene is possibly TRBD1 (6 bases). CDR3 length: 15 residues. Trimming left V 2 bases short and J 6 bases short, with 17 bases between. Germline-derived CDR1 and CDR2 are MGHRA and YSYEKL. Here the CDR3 reads CASSQSFPSQGEQYF. The CDR3 DNA is TGCGCCAGCAGCCAAAGTTTCCCATCACAGGGCGAGCAGTACTTC.

The genes are TRBV27 and TRBJ2-3, with 8 bases that match TRBD1. This CDR3 comprises 15 residues. V was pared by 5 bases and J by 1 base, with 5 bases of the junction left unmatched. The V gene's germline CDR1 is MNHEY and CDR2 SMNVEV (reference sequence). CDR3 amino acids: CASSPDRVGTDTQYF. CDR3 nucleotide sequence: TGTGCCAGCAGTCCGGACAGGGTAGGCACAGATACGCAGTATTTT.

The rearrangement uses TRBV5-6 and TRBJ1-2; D uncertain. V lost 2 bases and J lost 3, with 14 bases in between. CDR1 is SGHDT, CDR2 YYEEEE, per germline. CDR3 size: 15 residues. CDR3 DNA sequence: TGTGCCAGCAGCTTCGGCCCGAAGGGAGACTATGGCTACACCTTC. Amino acids: CASSFGPKGDYGYTF.

The chain has TRBV5-1 and TRBJ2-3; TRBD2 aligns across 15 bases. V lost 6 bases to trimming and J lost 5 bases; unmatched junction nucleotides: 7. Germline V CDR1 and CDR2: SGHRS, YFSETQ. The CDR3 is made up of 16 amino acids. The CDR3 sequence is CASTPRTSGGEDTQYF. CDR3 bases: TGCGCCAGCACCCCTAGGACTAGCGGGGGGGAAGATACGCAGTATTTT.

This clone was counted a few times. This chain joins TRBV6-4 and TRBJ2-7; D not certain. With 4 bases removed from V and 1 base from J, the gap between germline ends came to 5 bases. The CDR3 sequence is 12 residues long. The germline V gene encodes CDR1 MRHNA and CDR2 SNTAGT. The CDR3 DNA follows: TGTGCCAGCAGTGCAAAATCCTACGAGCAGTACTTC. Residues: CASSAKSYEQYF.

The chain is built from TRBV5-1 and TRBJ2-3; 8 bases are a match to TRBD1. The CDR3 is made up of 14 amino acids. V gave up 4 bases and J gave up 3 bases; unmatched junction bases: 4. Germline V gene lookup returns CDR1 SGHRS and CDR2 YFSETQ. CDR3 sequence reads: CASSHDRGTDTQYF. CDR3 sequence (DNA): TGCGCCAGCAGCCACGACAGGGGAACAGATACGCAGTATTTT.

Only one count was recorded for this clone. The gene calls are TRBV2 and TRBJ2-1; TRBD2 matches 7 bases. Germline V lookup: CDR1 SNHLY, CDR2 FYNNEI. This CDR3 comprises 13 residues. J lost 4 bases, V lost 8 bases, and 5 bases had no gene match. The CDR3 protein is CASLGGYYNEQFF. The CDR3 DNA sequence: TGTGCCAGCCTGGGAGGGTATTACAATGAGCAGTTCTTC.

For the CDR3, the DNA is TGTGCCACCAGCAGTCTTCTAGATATCGGGGAGCTGTTTTTT. As protein: CATSSLLDIGELFF. The chain is built from TRBV15 and TRBJ2-2; D unclear. CDR1 LNHNV and CDR2 YYDKDF come from the germline V gene (reference sequence). V was pared by 3 bases and J by 7 bases, with 12 bases between. The CDR3 sequence is 14 residues long. Using reference TRBV15 and TRBJ2-2 for the parts outside the CDR3, the full variable domain is DAMVIQNPRYQVTQFGKPVTLSCSQTLNHNVMYWYQQKSSQAPKLLFHYYDKDFNNEADTPDNFQSRRPNTSFCFLDIRSPGLGDTAMYLCATSSLLDIGELFFGEGSRLTVL.

The chain uses TRBV7-9 and TRBJ2-3, with 9 bases lining up with TRBD2. The junction had 1 base not matched to a gene; V was cut back by 3 bases and J by 0 bases. This CDR3 is built from 15 residues. Germline lookup yields CDR1 SEHNR and CDR2 FQNEAQ (reference sequence). The CDR3: CASSFTSGSTDTQYF. The DNA for the CDR3 is TGTGCCAGCAGCTTCACTAGCGGGAGCACAGATACGCAGTATTTT.

The chain has TRBV21-1 and TRBJ1-2; the D call of TRBD1 is as the table states it, not checked on the DNA. TRBV21-1 is labeled a pseudogene. This CDR3 spans 14 amino acids. The CDR3: CASSKTQGLHGYTF. The CDR3 coding sequence is TGTGCCAGCAGCAAAACTCAGGGTTTACATGGCTACACCTTC.

The genes are TRBV19 and TRBJ1-5, with TRBD1 identical over 7 bases. The length of the CDR3 is 15 residues. Germline V gives CDR1 LNHDA, CDR2 SQIVND (reference sequence). With 9 bases clipped from V and 3 bases from J, the junction kept 11 bases outside the gene matches. This CDR3 reads CASKQGRYNNQPQHF. CDR3 DNA: TGTGCCAGCAAACAGGGGCGATATAACAATCAGCCCCAGCATTTT.

The V and J genes are TRBV9 and TRBJ1-6, with a possible D match to TRBD1 (6 bases). This CDR3 spans 15 amino acids. The V gene lost 4 bases and the J gene lost 11 bases, with 19 bases spanning the gap. Germline lookup yields CDR1 SGDLS and CDR2 YYNGEE. The chain's CDR3 is CASSPQKGGFAPLHF. CDR3 bases: TGTGCCAGCAGCCCCCAAAAGGGGGGGTTTGCACCCCTCCACTTT.

The chain recombines TRBV15 with TRBJ2-5, with 7 bases fitting TRBD2. The CDR3 runs to 16 residues. Germline CDR1 LNHNV, CDR2 YYDKDF (reference sequence). V lost 6 bases, J lost 0 bases, and 10 bases stayed unmatched. CDR3 sequence reads: CATRTNRGDDQETQYF. For the CDR3, the DNA is TGTGCCACCAGAACGAATCGGGGGGACGACCAAGAGACCCAGTACTTC.

The chain recombines TRBV23-1 with TRBJ1-5; 8 nucleotides align to TRBD1. TRBV23-1 is treated as an ORF (open reading frame) with a function not yet certain. This CDR3 has 18 amino acids. Trimming took 0 bases from V and 1 from J; bases not matched to a gene: 8. In DNA, the CDR3 is TGCGCCAGCAGTCAATCTTATAGCCACAGGGGGAGCAATCAGCCCCAGCATTTT. It encodes CASSQSYSHRGSNQPQHF.

The chain recombines TRBV6-2 or TRBV6-3 with TRBJ1-5, with 7 bases aligning to TRBD1. V lost 5 bases, J lost 4 bases, and 14 bases stayed unmatched. The CDR3 runs to 17 residues. Germline V lookup: CDR1 MNHEY, CDR2 SVGEGT. The CDR3 coding sequence is TGTGCCAGCAGTGTGACAGGGTATTCCTTCCGAAATCAGCCCCAGCATTTT. Protein product: CASSVTGYSFRNQPQHF.

This clone appeared a few times. J is TRBJ2-7 and V is TRBV6-1; 10 bases align to TRBD2. Germline values: CDR1 MNHNS, CDR2 SASEGT. Trimming took 3 bases from V and 7 from J; bases not matched to a gene: 9. The CDR3 loop spans 15 amino acids. This CDR3 reads CASSEVSGRAGEQYF. In DNA form, the CDR3 reads TGTGCCAGCAGTGAGGTCAGCGGGAGGGCCGGGGAGCAGTACTTC.

This clone was counted once. The chain has TRBV27 and TRBJ2-7; 9 nucleotides line up with TRBD1. The CDR3 length is 18 residues. Germline V lookup: CDR1 MNHEY, CDR2 SMNVEV (reference sequence). The trim removed 6 bases at V and 3 bases at J, leaving 18 bases unmatched. The CDR3: CASSVALQGAGGYYEQYF. CDR3 nucleotides: TGTGCCAGCAGCGTAGCTCTACAGGGGGCCGGGGGGTACTACGAGCAGTACTTC.

Written as DNA, the CDR3 is TGTGCCAGCAGCCAATTGACAAATTCACCCCTCCACTTT. Amino acids: CASSQLTNSPLHF. The gene calls are TRBV3-1 (or the pseudogene TRBV3-2) and TRBJ1-6; D uncertain. The V gene lost 2 bases and the J gene lost 7 bases, with 6 bases spanning the gap. Germline assignment: CDR1 LGHDT and CDR2 YNNKEL (reference sequence). This CDR3 is 13 amino acids long.

This sequence joins TRBV2 and TRBJ2-1, with TRBD1 matching 7 bases. CDR3 size: 13 residues. The V gene end was trimmed by 7 bases and the J gene end by 8 bases; junction bases not matched to a gene: 8. In germline, CDR1 is SNHLY, CDR2 FYNNEI. CDR3 DNA: TGTGCCAGCACACCCGACAGGGTCTATGAGCAGTTCTTC. Amino acid sequence: CASTPDRVYEQFF.

The chain has TRBV10-3 and TRBJ1-1; 12 nucleotides align to TRBD1. This CDR3 is 15 amino acids long. Germline V lookup: CDR1 ENHRY, CDR2 SYGVKD. The V gene end was trimmed by 4 bases and the J gene end by 10 bases; junction bases not matched to a gene: 10. CDR3 DNA sequence: TGTGCCATCAGTGGACCGGGACAGGGGGCGCTCGGAGCTTTCTTT. Residues: CAISGPGQGALGAFF.

This chain's CDR3 is CASAEGAESLNEQFF. CDR3 DNA: TGTGCCAGTGCAGAAGGGGCCGAATCCCTCAATGAGCAGTTCTTC. The chain uses TRBV19 and TRBJ2-1; tentatively, D is TRBD1 (5 bases). This CDR3 region has 15 residues. V shed 8 bases and J shed 6 bases, with 20 bases lying between them. CDR1 is LNHDA, CDR2 SQIVND, per germline (reference sequence). Supplemented by reference TRBV19 and TRBJ2-1, the full variable domain reads DGGITQSPKYLFRKEGQNVTLSCEQNLNHDAMYWYRQDPGQGLRLIYYSQIVNDFQKGDIAEGYSVSREKKESFPLTVTSAQKNPTAFYLCASAEGAESLNEQFFGPGTRLTVL.

This chain joins TRBV3-1 (or the pseudogene TRBV3-2) and TRBJ2-1; TRBD2 aligns across 11 bases. The CDR3 totals 18 residues. Trimming at V came to 5 bases and at J to 5 bases, leaving 14 bases not matched to a gene. In germline, CDR1 is LGHDT, CDR2 YNNKEL (reference sequence). CDR3 sequence: CASSTLAGDVFVHNEQFF. The CDR3 nucleotides read TGTGCCAGCAGCACACTAGCGGGAGACGTCTTTGTCCACAATGAGCAGTTCTTC.